These T cell receptor beta chains were read from a single sample in a study of T-cell memory formation after mild COVID-19. TCRdb re-analysed the 5' RACE reads in MiXCR, keeping a single row per CDR3 protein. Here the sample spans about 470,000 distinct CDR3 sequences, 25% being singletons. Sequenced input: PBMCs or a T cell subset sorted from them (not recorded which). The source of these receptors is an adult woman who had mild COVID-19 (a few samples of this study predate the infection). Cell type and time point are not known. CDR3s include the opening cysteine and the closing phenylalanine or tryptophan. D genes are given only for firm matches. Clone size appears in some rows only: once, few, many, or a class for an expanded clone.

- 12 - TRBJ2-7 TRBV6-5 CASSYLLREQYF TGTGCCAGCAGTTACCTTCTGCGCGAGCAGTACTTC
- 11 few TRBJ1-1 TRBV20-1 CSALGGTEAFF TGCAGTGCCCTCGGCGGGACTGAAGCTTTCTTT
TRBD1 16 - TRBJ1-2 TRBV20-1 CSALNTLDRGFSGYTF TGCAGTGCTCTGAACACCCTGGACAGGGGTTTCAGTGGCTACACCTTC
TRBD1 15 few TRBJ2-3 TRBV7-3 CASSLEQGVTDTQYF TGTGCCAGCAGCTTGGAACAGGGGGTCACAGATACGCAGTATTTT
- 16 few TRBJ1-1 TRBV19 CASRFIAGRGNTEAFF TGTGCCAGTCGATTTATAGCCGGACGGGGGAACACTGAAGCTTTCTTT
- 13 once TRBJ2-1 TRBV6-2/TRBV6-3 CASSYVDYNEQFF TGTGCCAGCAGTTACGTGGACTACAATGAGCAGTTCTTC
- 14 - TRBJ2-2 TRBV24-1 CATSDSGYTGELFF TGTGCCACCAGTGATTCTGGGTACACCGGGGAGCTGTTTTTT
- 14 - TRBJ2-7 TRBV5-5 CASSRDGRSYEQYF TGTGCCAGCAGCCGGGACGGACGCTCCTACGAGCAGTACTTC
TRBD1 16 - TRBJ2-4 TRBV18 CASSPNPGQGENIQYF TGTGCCAGCTCACCTAATCCGGGACAGGGGGAAAACATTCAGTACTTC
TRBD1 15 - TRBJ2-7 TRBV7-8 CASSFGQGRTYEQYF TGTGCCAGCAGCTTTGGACAGGGGAGAACCTACGAGCAGTACTTC
- 11 - TRBJ1-1 TRBV20-1 CSARGGSEAFF TGCAGTGCTAGGGGGGGGTCTGAAGCTTTCTTT
- 12 - TRBJ2-7 TRBV6-2/TRBV6-3 CASSYFLGEQYF TGTGCCAGCAGTTACTTTCTCGGGGAGCAGTACTTC
- 14 few TRBJ1-1 TRBV4-2 CASSQFQRTAEAFF TGTGCCAGCAGCCAATTCCAAAGGACGGCTGAAGCTTTCTTT
- 14 many TRBJ1-1 TRBV6-5 CASNEVRTNTEAFF TGTGCCAGCAACGAAGTTAGGACGAACACTGAAGCTTTCTTT